This is a list of T cell receptor beta chains from one sample in a study of blood T cell repertoires in COVID-19. The method was immunoSEQ multiplex PCR; TCRdb's version includes in-frame clones alone and lacks a portion of them. The sample contains about 180,000 clones, 89% of which appear only once. Input material: peripheral blood. All receptors derive from a man between 18 and 35 years old who had recovered from COVID-19. Each CDR3 is given with its conserved first and last residue. A D gene is named only where the DNA matches it firmly. Size is omitted from some rows. Given values are once, few, many or a class for expanded clones.

NA	TRBD2	TRBV19	TRBJ2-1	TGTGCCAGTAGTGGAGGGACTAGTTTTTCGAATGAGCAGTTCTTC	CASSGGTSFSNEQFF
NA	TRBD2	TRBV5-6	TRBJ2-2	TGTGCCAGCAGCCCGTGGGGCGGGAGTCCCGGGGAGCTGTTTTTT	CASSPWGGSPGELFF
NA	TRBD1	TRBV6-2/TRBV6-3	TRBJ1-2	TGTGCCAGCAGTTTCGCACAGGGGCCGTTCACCTTC	CASSFAQGPFTF
NA	NA	TRBV5-6	TRBJ1-1	TGTGCCAGCAGCTTGGTGGGTAGAGGGAAAGAGAACACTGAAGCTTTCTTT	CASSLVGRGKENTEAFF
NA	NA	TRBV7-9	TRBJ1-6	TGTGCCAGCAGCTTCCCGGGGAATTCACCCCTCCACTTT	CASSFPGNSPLHF
NA	NA	TRBV6-4	TRBJ1-3	TGTGCCAGCAATCCCATCTACGGAAACACCATATATTTT	CASNPIYGNTIYF
NA	TRBD1	TRBV11-2	TRBJ2-7	TGTGCCAGCAGCTTGGGACAGGGCCCACGCGAGCAGTACTTC	CASSLGQGPREQYF
NA	NA	TRBV30	TRBJ2-7	TGTGCCTGGAGTGCGTCCGCCTACGAGCAGTACTTC	CAWSASAYEQYF
NA	TRBD1	TRBV11-2	TRBJ1-2	TGTGCCAGCAGCTCAGGGACAGGGGGCGTAGCGGGCTACACCTTC	CASSSGTGGVAGYTF
NA	NA	TRBV7-2	TRBJ1-5	TGTGCCAGCAGCTTAGAGAGAGATCAGCCCCAGCATTTT	CASSLERDQPQHF
NA	NA	TRBV19	TRBJ2-2	TGTGCCAGTAGTACCGGACAGAACACCGGGGAGCTGTTTTTT	CASSTGQNTGELFF
NA	NA	TRBV28	TRBJ1-5	TGTGCCCCTGCGGTGTCGACCCCTAGTGCCCACAATCAGCCCCAGCATTTT	CAPAVSTPSAHNQPQHF
NA	TRBD1	TRBV10-3	TRBJ2-3	TGTGCCGCGCGTGGTGGACAGGTTAACACAGATACGCAGTATTTT	CAARGGQVNTDTQYF
NA	NA	TRBV6-2/TRBV6-3	TRBJ2-2	TGTGCCAGCAGTTACACCCCGTTTGGACAGGGCGGGAGCGGGGAGCTGTTTTTT	CASSYTPFGQGGSGELFF
NA	TRBD2	TRBV27	TRBJ2-3	TGTGCCAGCAGTTTTTTCGGGGGAGGGCCAGCAGATACGCAGTATTTT	CASSFFGGGPADTQYF
NA	TRBD1	TRBV12-3/TRBV12-4	TRBJ1-5	TGTGCCAGCAGTTTCGCAGGGGGACAGCCCCAGCATTTT	CASSFAGGQPQHF
NA	TRBD1	TRBV7-9	TRBJ2-2	TGTGCCAGCAGAGGGGGCAGGGTGACCGGGGAGCTGTTTTTT	CASRGGRVTGELFF
NA	NA	TRBV27	TRBJ2-7	TGTGCCAGCAGTTTAACCGGTCTGGCCTACGAGCAGTACTTC	CASSLTGLAYEQYF
NA	NA	TRBV2	TRBJ2-6	TGTGCCAGCAATACTGGGGCCAACGTCCTGACTTTC	CASNTGANVLTF
once	NA	TRBV5-1	TRBJ2-7	TGCGCCAGCAGCTTGATGGGGACAAAACCCTACGAGCAGTACTTC	CASSLMGTKPYEQYF
NA	NA	TRBV7-8	TRBJ2-1	TGTGCCAGCAGCCGAGCCGGGGGACTTAACAATGAGCAGTTCTTC	CASSRAGGLNNEQFF
NA	TRBD1	TRBV6-1	TRBJ2-7	TGTGCCAGCAGTGAAAGGGGACAGGGACACTACGAGCAGTACTTC	CASSERGQGHYEQYF
NA	TRBD1	TRBV19	TRBJ2-7	TGTGCCAGTAGTTCCCGACAGGGCTCCTACGAGCAGTACTTC	CASSSRQGSYEQYF
NA	NA	TRBV19	TRBJ2-5	TGTGCCAGTAGTATACCCGACAGAGGCGACGCTCAAGAGACCCAGTACTTC	CASSIPDRGDAQETQYF
NA	TRBD2	TRBV5-5	TRBJ2-3	TGTGCCAGCAGCCTAGCGGGAGACATTGGGGGTACGCAGTATTTT	CASSLAGDIGGTQYF
NA	NA	TRBV19	TRBJ2-7	TGTGCCAGTAGTTCAGGGGGGTACGAGCAGTACTTC	CASSSGGYEQYF
NA	NA	TRBV6-2/TRBV6-3	TRBJ2-1	TGTGCCAGCAGTCTTACTAGGAAGGGCAATGAGCAGTTCTTC	CASSLTRKGNEQFF
NA	TRBD1	TRBV5-1	TRBJ2-2	TGCGCCAGCTCGACAGGGGACACCGGGGAGCTGTTTTTT	CASSTGDTGELFF